This TCR beta chain is drawn from a study of T-cell reconstitution after alpha-beta-depleted transplantation in children. Looked up from germline, CDR1 is LGHNA and CDR2 is YNFKEQ. The CDR3 runs to 15 residues. Unique molecular identifiers were incorporated during preparation of the TCRbeta library. TCRdb reprocessed the PCR reads via MiXCR and lists one record per CDR3 protein. The table lists around 600,000 distinct CDR3 sequences, 16% of them singletons. Worth noting for this clonotype: An end of the junction does not agree with germline; a read error may underlie this.

The chain is built from TRBV4-2 and TRBJ2-1; TRBD2 matches at 10 bases. This TCR was recovered from a human donor who donated a stem cell graft to a child with acute myeloid leukemia. The sample here was PBMCs from the stem cell graft donor, taken from the stem cell graft. The CDR3: CASSLLAGSYNKQFF. For the CDR3, the DNA is TGTGCCAGCAGCCTACTAGCGGGGTCCTACAATAAGCAGTTCTTC.